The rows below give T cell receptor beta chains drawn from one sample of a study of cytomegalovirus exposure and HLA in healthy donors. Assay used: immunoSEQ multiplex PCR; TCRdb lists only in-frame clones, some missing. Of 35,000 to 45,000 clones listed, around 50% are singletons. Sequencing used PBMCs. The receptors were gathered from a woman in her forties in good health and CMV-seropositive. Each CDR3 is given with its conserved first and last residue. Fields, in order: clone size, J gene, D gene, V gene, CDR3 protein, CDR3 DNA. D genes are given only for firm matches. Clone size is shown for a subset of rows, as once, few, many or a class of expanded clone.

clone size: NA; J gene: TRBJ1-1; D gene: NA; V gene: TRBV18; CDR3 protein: CASSPAGGAGTEAFF; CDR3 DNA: TGTGCCAGCTCACCAGCGGGGGGCGCGGGTACTGAAGCTTTCTTT
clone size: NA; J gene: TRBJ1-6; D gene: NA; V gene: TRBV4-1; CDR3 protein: CASSPRSNSYNSPLHF; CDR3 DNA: TGCGCCAGCAGCCCTCGGAGTAACTCCTATAATTCACCCCTCCACTTT
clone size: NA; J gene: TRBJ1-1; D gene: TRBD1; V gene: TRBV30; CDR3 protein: CAFLLGQGALKNTEAFF; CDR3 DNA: TGTGCCTTCCTATTGGGACAGGGGGCCCTCAAGAACACTGAAGCTTTCTTT
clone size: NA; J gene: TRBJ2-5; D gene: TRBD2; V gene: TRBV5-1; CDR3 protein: CASRGLPQETQYF; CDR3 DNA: TGCGCCAGCCGGGGACTACCTCAAGAGACCCAGTACTTC
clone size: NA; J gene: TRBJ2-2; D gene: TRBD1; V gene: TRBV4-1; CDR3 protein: CASSARDRDSGELFF; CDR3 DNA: TGCGCCAGCAGCGCCCGGGACAGGGATAGCGGGGAGCTGTTTTTT
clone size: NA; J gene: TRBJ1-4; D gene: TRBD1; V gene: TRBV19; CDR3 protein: CASNGDRATNEKLFF; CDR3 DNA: TGTGCCAGCAATGGAGACAGGGCAACTAATGAAAAACTGTTTTTT
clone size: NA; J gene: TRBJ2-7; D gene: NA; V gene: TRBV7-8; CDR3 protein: CASSLRAGYSYEQYF; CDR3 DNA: TGTGCCAGCAGCTTAAGGGCAGGGTACTCCTACGAGCAGTACTTC
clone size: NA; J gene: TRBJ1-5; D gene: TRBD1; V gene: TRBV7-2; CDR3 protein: CASSPTGTGVLGQPQHF; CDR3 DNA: TGTGCCAGCAGCCCAACTGGGACAGGGGTTTTGGGTCAGCCCCAGCATTTT
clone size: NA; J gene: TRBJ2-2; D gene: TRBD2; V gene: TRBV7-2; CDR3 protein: CASSPQGGGHAGELFF; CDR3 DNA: TGTGCCAGCAGCCCTCAGGGCGGGGGGCACGCCGGGGAGCTGTTTTTT
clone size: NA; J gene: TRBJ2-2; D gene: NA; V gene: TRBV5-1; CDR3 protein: CASSPGLSNTGELFF; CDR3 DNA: TGCGCCAGCAGCCCGGGACTGTCGAACACCGGGGAGCTGTTTTTT
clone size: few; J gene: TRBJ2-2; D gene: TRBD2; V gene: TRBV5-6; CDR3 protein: CASSFGALTSALGTGELFF; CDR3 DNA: TGTGCCAGCAGCTTTGGGGCCCTAACTAGCGCCCTGGGGACCGGGGAGCTGTTTTTT
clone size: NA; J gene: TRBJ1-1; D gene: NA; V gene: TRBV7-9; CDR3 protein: CASSPRSEAFF; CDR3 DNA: TGTGCCAGCAGCCCCCGGTCTGAAGCTTTCTTT
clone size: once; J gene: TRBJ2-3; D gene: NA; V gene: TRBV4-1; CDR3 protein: CASSQEGAVTVVTDTQYF; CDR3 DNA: TGCGCCAGCAGCCAAGAGGGGGCCGTAACAGTAGTCACAGATACGCAGTATTTT
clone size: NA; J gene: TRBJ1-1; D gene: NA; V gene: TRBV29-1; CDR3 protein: CSVHEAFF; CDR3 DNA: TGCAGCGTCCATGAAGCTTTCTTT
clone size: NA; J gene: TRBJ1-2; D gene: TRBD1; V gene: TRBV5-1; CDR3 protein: CASGPRTGNYGYTF; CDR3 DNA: TGCGCCAGCGGGCCCCGGACAGGGAACTATGGCTACACCTTC
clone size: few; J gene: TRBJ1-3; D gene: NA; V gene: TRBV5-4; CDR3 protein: CASSLQGSGNTIYF; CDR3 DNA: TGTGCCAGCAGCTTACAGGGCTCTGGAAACACCATATATTTT
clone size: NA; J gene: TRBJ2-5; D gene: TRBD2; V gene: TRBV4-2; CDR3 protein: CASSQERTSGQETQYF; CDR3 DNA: TGTGCCAGCAGCCAAGAGAGGACTAGCGGACAGGAGACCCAGTACTTC